The 8 T cell receptor beta chains below come from one sample, sequenced in a study of cytomegalovirus exposure and HLA in healthy donors. The PCR used 60 Vbeta and 13 Jbeta primers. Profiled with immunoSEQ multiplex PCR; TCRdb holds only in-frame clones, not every one. This sample yields over 130,000 clones, of which roughly 80% are seen a single time; over 0.95% belongs to the top ten. The sample taken for sequencing was PBMCs. These receptors all come from a female donor in good health and CMV-seronegative.

This clone was detected once. This rearrangement joins TRBV10-2 to TRBJ2-5; 7 bases are shared with TRBD1. After removal of 4 bases from V and 3 bases from J, the junction contained 17 bases not matched to a gene. Germline V lookup: CDR1 WSHSY, CDR2 SAAADI. The CDR3 runs to 18 residues. The CDR3 coding sequence is TGCGCCAGCAGTGTCGTCGGACAAGAGAGGGACAGAGAAGAGACCCAGTACTTC. Translating gives CASSVVGQERDREETQYF.

This chain links TRBV2 with TRBJ1-1, with 8 bases lining up with TRBD1. This CDR3 spans 14 amino acids. Germline V gene lookup returns CDR1 SNHLY and CDR2 FYNNEI. Trimming removed 0 bases from V and 5 bases from J; junction bases left unmatched: 2. CDR3 DNA sequence: TGTGCCAGCAGTGAAGCGGACAGGGTGACTGAAGCTTTCTTT. Encoded protein: CASSEADRVTEAFF.

The rearrangement uses TRBV5-1 and TRBJ2-5; possible D gene TRBD1, 5 bases. Germline V gene sequence: CDR1 SGHRS, CDR2 YFSETQ. Deletions cut 5 bases from V and 4 bases from J, with 12 bases between. This CDR3 has 13 amino acids. The DNA of the CDR3 is TGCGCCAGCAGGGTAGGGGCGAGAGAGACCCAGTACTTC. It yields the protein CASRVGARETQYF. The whole variable domain, remainder taken from reference TRBV5-1 and TRBJ2-5, is KAGVTQTPRYLIKTRGQQVTLSCSPISGHRSVSWYQQTPGQGLQFLFEYFSETQRNKGNFPGRFSGRQFSNSRSEMNVSTLELGDSALYLCASRVGARETQYFGPGTRLLVL.

The CDR3 spells CASRGTGGNEQFF. The CDR3 region has the DNA TGTGCCAGCAGAGGGACAGGAGGAAATGAGCAGTTCTTC. This sequence joins TRBV6-5 and TRBJ2-1; 8 nucleotides align to TRBD1. There are 13 residues in the CDR3. The ends lost 6 bases at V and 7 bases at J; junction bases unmatched: 5. The germline V gene has CDR1 MNHEY and CDR2 SVGAGI.

The rearrangement uses TRBV5-1 and TRBJ2-3; TRBD2 aligns across 8 bases. Germline CDR1 is SGHRS and CDR2 is YFSETQ. The length of the CDR3 is 18 residues. The ends lost 4 bases at V and 2 bases at J; junction bases unmatched: 15. In nucleotides, the CDR3 is TGCGCCAGCAGCCGTACAACTACTAGCGGAGCATACACAGATACGCAGTATTTT. It yields the protein CASSRTTTSGAYTDTQYF.

This chain links TRBV7-9 with TRBJ2-1, with 7 bases identical to TRBD2. The trim removed 1 base at V and 5 bases at J, leaving 8 bases unmatched. Germline V gene lookup returns CDR1 SEHNR and CDR2 FQNEAQ (reference sequence). The CDR3 spans 16 residues. CDR3 DNA: TGTGCCAGCAGCTTAGTGTCGGGAGGAAGGGACAATGAGCAGTTCTTC. Protein product: CASSLVSGGRDNEQFF.

The rearrangement links TRBV5-1 to TRBJ1-1; D possibly corresponds to TRBD1 (5 bases). The V end lost 2 bases, the J end lost 0 bases, and 17 bases lay between the germline ends. Germline loops: CDR1 SGHRS, CDR2 YFSETQ. The CDR3 is 17 amino acids. CDR3 DNA: TGCGCCAGCAGCTTTACAGGTACCGACCGTATGAACACTGAAGCTTTCTTT. It specifies CASSFTGTDRMNTEAFF.

This clone occurred a few times. The chain employs TRBV25-1 and TRBJ2-1; TRBD1 matches at 8 bases. V lost 3 bases, J lost 1 base, and 5 bases stayed unmatched. From germline, CDR1 is MGHDK and CDR2 SYGVNS. The CDR3 is 16 amino acids. This CDR3 is CASSDPRGQSYNEQFF. The CDR3, as DNA: TGTGCCAGCAGTGATCCCAGGGGGCAGTCCTACAATGAGCAGTTCTTC.